The present T cell receptor (beta chain) was sequenced within a study of T-cell reconstitution after alpha-beta-depleted transplantation in children (dated by TCRdb to 2016 to 2018). For context, the study as a whole: T-cell immune reconstitution after TCRalphabeta/CD19-depleted allogeneic hematopoietic cell transplantation in children was quantitatively tracked in the study by means of TCR repertoire profiling.

Libraries came from PCR. The data were produced on an Illumina HiSeq 2500. TCR library preparation used molecular barcoding, with unique molecular identifiers applied to normalize quantification of the TCRbeta repertoire. TCRdb reran the public reads through fastp at Q25 and MiXCR, keeping productive beta chains. Each CDR3 protein appears once, grouped with its most common genes and DNA. The sample has approximately 31,000 distinct CDR3 sequences on record, approximately 6.5% of them singletons. Clones ranked in the top ten supply 25% to 30% of the sample. In the paper's terms, the time point label means: day 60 (about 2 months) after transplantation. The treatment or condition label corresponds to: allogeneic hematopoietic cell transplantation with graft depleted of TCRalphabeta T cells and CD19 B cells. Transplant recipients were children who received TCRalphabeta/CD19-depleted allogeneic hematopoietic cell grafts.

Study-wide findings and limitations: Over the following months the frequencies of hyperexpanded clones went down, and after one year T-cell counts and TCRbeta diversity were mostly credited to newly produced T cells. In some patients, the high TCRbeta diversity seen at day 60 was put down to recipient T cells and intrathymic progenitors that had survived conditioning. Apparently early alphabetaT-cell count recovery about two months after transplant reportedly relied on only several hundred rapidly expanded clones derived from non-depleted graft cells.

CDR1 and CDR2 are read off the germline V gene as MDHEN and SYDVKM. Trimming removed 5 bases from V and 5 bases from J, leaving 22 bases between the germline ends. The CDR3 measures 17 amino acids from cysteine to phenylalanine. The entry retains the CDR3 DNA only, 51 bases that are in frame from base 1. This clonotype was found many times. Its antigen remains undetermined. No much larger clone is present one base from it, and per-base qualities are unavailable. The rearranged segments are TRBV28 and TRBJ2-1, and possibly TRBD1, on 6 matching bases. The sequence was obtained from a child younger than two who had a stem cell transplant for acute myeloid leukemia, so the T cells may come from the graft donor. The material sequenced was peripheral blood, taken 60 days after TCRalphabeta/CD19-depleted stem cell transplant. The nucleotide sequence is given as TGTGCCAGCAGTCCTATCACAGGGTCCGGCAGGAACAATGAGCAGTTCTTC. Protein translation: CASSPITGSGRNNEQFF.